A selection of T cell receptor beta chains follows, all from one sample in a study of blood T cell repertoires in COVID-19. Assay: immunoSEQ multiplex PCR; the TCRdb copy retains only in-frame clones and omits some. This repertoire shows over 100,000 clones, 75% to 85% found once; its top ten account for 3.5% to 4.5%. Sequencing was carried out using peripheral blood. The receptors come from a woman aged 80 or over with acute or convalescent COVID-19. CDR3s include the opening cysteine and the closing phenylalanine or tryptophan. Fields, in order: V gene, J gene, D gene, clone size, CDR3 protein, CDR3 DNA. D genes are given only for firm matches. A row's size may be missing; if present it is once, few, many or a size class.

V: TRBV3-1/TRBV3-2; J: TRBJ1-1; D: NA; size: NA; CDR3: CASSHLGEDTEAFF; DNA: TGTGCCAGCAGCCATTTAGGGGAGGACACTGAAGCTTTCTTT
V: TRBV9; J: TRBJ1-5; D: NA; size: NA; CDR3: CASSVDSRNQPQHF; DNA: TGTGCCAGCAGCGTAGACAGTAGGAATCAGCCCCAGCATTTT
V: TRBV5-1; J: TRBJ2-1; D: TRBD2; size: NA; CDR3: CASSESLAGVYNEQFF; DNA: TGCGCCAGCAGTGAGTCCCTAGCGGGAGTCTACAATGAGCAGTTCTTC
V: TRBV9; J: TRBJ2-5; D: TRBD2; size: NA; CDR3: CASSASSGRALETQYF; DNA: TGTGCCAGCAGCGCGTCTAGCGGGAGGGCCTTGGAGACCCAGTACTTC
V: TRBV19; J: TRBJ2-2; D: TRBD2; size: NA; CDR3: CASSIRGGAGTGELFF; DNA: TGTGCCAGTAGTATCCGCGGGGGGGCCGGGACCGGGGAGCTGTTTTTT
V: TRBV10-3; J: TRBJ1-4; D: TRBD1; size: NA; CDR3: CAISDAQGATNEKLFF; DNA: TGTGCCATCAGTGATGCTCAGGGGGCAACTAATGAAAAACTGTTTTTT
V: TRBV6-5; J: TRBJ1-5; D: TRBD1; size: NA; CDR3: CASSPRQGGQPQHF; DNA: TGTGCCAGCAGTCCCCGACAGGGAGGTCAGCCCCAGCATTTT
V: TRBV24-1; J: TRBJ2-1; D: TRBD2; size: once; CDR3: CATSGDGGSRYEQFF; DNA: TGTGCCACCAGTGGAGATGGCGGGAGCAGATATGAGCAGTTCTTC
V: TRBV7-6; J: TRBJ2-3; D: TRBD2; size: NA; CDR3: CASSLMTSGATDTQYF; DNA: TGTGCCAGCAGCTTAATGACTAGCGGGGCTACAGATACGCAGTATTTT
V: TRBV7-7; J: TRBJ2-1; D: TRBD2; size: NA; CDR3: CASSPGGGRYNEQFF; DNA: TGTGCCAGCAGCCCCGGGGGGGGCCGGTACAATGAGCAGTTCTTC
V: TRBV11-2; J: TRBJ2-1; D: TRBD2; size: NA; CDR3: CASSSNPRLAGSEQFF; DNA: TGTGCCAGCAGCTCAAATCCGAGACTAGCGGGGAGCGAGCAGTTCTTC
V: TRBV18; J: TRBJ2-1; D: TRBD1; size: NA; CDR3: CASRTDRQGYNEQFF; DNA: TGTGCCAGCAGAACCGATAGACAGGGTTACAATGAGCAGTTCTTC
V: TRBV7-8; J: TRBJ2-1; D: NA; size: NA; CDR3: CASSPLGLGGYNEQFF; DNA: TGTGCCAGCAGCCCCCTGGGTCTGGGGGGTTACAATGAGCAGTTCTTC
V: TRBV18; J: TRBJ2-1; D: TRBD2; size: NA; CDR3: CASSPSGGGSSYNEQFF; DNA: TGTGCCAGCTCACCCTCTGGGGGGGGAAGCTCCTACAATGAGCAGTTCTTC
V: TRBV5-1; J: TRBJ1-1; D: NA; size: NA; CDR3: CASSPTGNTEAFF; DNA: TGCGCCAGCAGCCCAACGGGGAACACTGAAGCTTTCTTT
V: TRBV2; J: TRBJ1-1; D: NA; size: few; CDR3: CASRIQLFTEAFF; DNA: TGTGCCAGCAGGATACAGCTTTTCACTGAAGCTTTCTTT
V: TRBV29-1; J: TRBJ2-1; D: NA; size: few; CDR3: CSVNAGPSYNEQFF; DNA: TGCAGCGTGAACGCGGGACCCAGCTACAATGAGCAGTTCTTC
V: TRBV3-1/TRBV3-2; J: TRBJ2-7; D: NA; size: once; CDR3: CASSRSPLAPYEQYF; DNA: TGTGCCAGCAGCCGCTCTCCCTTGGCACCGTACGAGCAGTACTTC
V: TRBV4-3; J: TRBJ1-1; D: TRBD1; size: once; CDR3: CASSTTGETEAFF; DNA: TGCGCCAGCAGCACCACAGGGGAGACTGAAGCTTTCTTT
V: TRBV5-6; J: TRBJ2-1; D: NA; size: few; CDR3: CASSLGGTSYNEQFF; DNA: TGTGCCAGCAGCTTAGGGGGAACCTCCTACAATGAGCAGTTCTTC
V: TRBV4-2; J: TRBJ1-2; D: TRBD1; size: NA; CDR3: CASSQASTGDTLYGYTF; DNA: TGTGCCAGCAGCCAAGCGTCGACAGGGGACACTCTCTATGGCTACACCTTC
V: TRBV10-3; J: TRBJ2-7; D: NA; size: NA; CDR3: CAISEVETNYEQYF; DNA: TGTGCCATCAGTGAGGTCGAGACAAATTACGAGCAGTACTTC
V: TRBV18; J: TRBJ2-5; D: NA; size: NA; CDR3: CASSRAHQETQYF; DNA: TGTGCCAGCTCACGGGCCCATCAAGAGACCCAGTACTTC
V: TRBV7-2; J: TRBJ1-1; D: TRBD1; size: NA; CDR3: CASSLTGQVDTEAFF; DNA: TGTGCCAGCAGCTTAACGGGACAGGTGGACACTGAAGCTTTCTTT
V: TRBV29-1; J: TRBJ1-1; D: NA; size: few; CDR3: CSGSSQGRTTEAFF; DNA: TGCAGCGGCTCAAGTCAGGGGCGCACCACTGAAGCTTTCTTT
V: TRBV2; J: TRBJ2-3; D: NA; size: NA; CDR3: CASSEGQGPTDTQYF; DNA: TGTGCCAGCAGTGAAGGGCAGGGGCCCACAGATACGCAGTATTTT
V: TRBV6-7; J: TRBJ1-1; D: NA; size: NA; CDR3: CASSYSPTLDRNTEAFF; DNA: TGTGCCAGCAGTTACTCACCTACCCTGGACAGGAACACTGAAGCTTTCTTT
V: TRBV19; J: TRBJ1-1; D: NA; size: NA; CDR3: CASSINRGTEAFF; DNA: TGTGCCAGTAGTATAAATAGGGGCACTGAAGCTTTCTTT